The present entry profiles one T cell receptor beta chain with its context. Its antigen remains unknown. CDR1 MNHNS and CDR2 SASEGT come from the germline V gene. The CDR3 sequence is 16 residues long. V shed 1 base and J shed 6 bases, with 18 bases lying between them. Splitting the CD4+ cells yielded a CD45RA+ naive subset and a CD45RA-negative memory subset. The sample originates from a study of shared clonotypes between healthy human individuals. Study-wide results and caveats: The diversity represented, both genetic and in exposure history, was limited by few donors. Relative to memory subsets, naive subsets generally showed larger estimated richness.

DNA at about 0.2 ug, about 30,000 T cell genomes, went into sorted-subset replicate PCRs. Produced via immunoSEQ multiplex PCR; TCRdb's table is partial and in-frame only. The table includes 2.3 million or so clones, 90% to 95% detected once. The chain employs TRBV6-1 and TRBJ1-2, with D possibly being TRBD1 (6 bases). The clonotype originates from a man aged 18 to 30 in good health. Some clones in this sample may be carry-over from other donors' samples. The sequenced sample was naive CD4+ T cells from PBMCs. Stated subset: CD45RA+ positively selected. CDR3 in amino acids: CASSEVGSGGVNGYTF. The DNA of the CDR3 is TGTGCCAGCAGTGAAGTGGGGTCCGGGGGCGTGAATGGCTACACCTTC.